The next 26 T cell receptor beta chains were all read from a single sample in a study of blood T cells in healthy people across ages. Using a J-beta primer mix together with a sample-barcoded 5' primer, a second PCR was run for roughly 6 to 12 cycles. TCRdb re-derived calls from the 5' RACE reads in MiXCR, one entry per CDR3 protein. Seen here are hundreds of thousands of distinct CDR3 sequences, roughly 21% observed once, and the top ten hold roughly 3.6%. Sequencing input: blood. Receptors were obtained from a man aged 70-80 years in good health.

As regards this clonotype: Possible read error: a much larger clone is one base away. The chain has TRBV7-6 and TRBJ2-5, with TRBD2 matching 10 bases. The V gene's germline CDR1 is SGHVS and CDR2 FNYEAQ. The CDR3 runs to 16 residues. DNA of the CDR3: TGTGCCAGCAGCTCCACCGGGACTAGCGACCAAGCGACCCAGTACTTC. Amino acid sequence: CASSSTGTSDQATQYF. Together with reference TRBV7-6 and TRBJ2-5, the CDR3 gives the full variable domain: GAGVSQSPRYKVTKRGQDVALRCDPISGHVSLYWYRQALGQGPEFLTYFNYEAQQDKSGLPNDRFSAERPEGSISTLTIQRTEQRDSAMYRCASSSTGTSDQATQYFGPGTRLLVL.

This clonotype was found many times. The V call is TRBV24-1, the J call TRBJ2-5; no reliable D call. Germline CDR1 and CDR2: KGHDR and SFDVKD. Between the trimmed V and J ends, which lost 10 bases and 2 bases, there was a span of 10 bases. The CDR3 contains 12 residues. This CDR3 reads CATADVQETQYF. The CDR3 bases are TGTGCCACGGCAGACGTTCAAGAGACCCAGTACTTC.

Here the CDR3 reads CASSLWPPTSGSADTQYF. CDR3 sequence (DNA): TGCGCCAGCAGCTTGTGGCCCCCGACTAGCGGGAGCGCAGATACGCAGTATTTT. The chain links TRBV5-1 to TRBJ2-3, with 12 bases that match TRBD2. Trimming removed 1 base from V and 4 bases from J; junction bases left unmatched: 10. The CDR3 consists of 18 residues. Germline V CDR1 and CDR2: SGHRS, YFSETQ.

About this clonotype: A much larger clone is a single base away; this may be a read error. The chain employs TRBV5-1 and TRBJ2-7; D gene unclear. The CDR3 spans 13 residues. V shed 0 bases and J shed 8 bases, with 12 bases lying between them. Germline V lookup: CDR1 SGHRS, CDR2 YFSETQ. Here the CDR3 reads CASSLAKGYKQYF. In nucleotides, the CDR3 is TGCGCCAGCAGCTTGGCCAAGGGATACAAGCAGTACTTC.

This clonotype has only a few counts. CDR3 loop: CASSYRGKAGVDNEQFF. CDR3 bases: TGTGCCAGCAGTTACAGGGGGAAAGCGGGAGTGGACAATGAGCAGTTCTTC. This chain uses TRBV6-2 or TRBV6-3 with TRBJ2-1; the match to TRBD2 covers 8 bases. Germline values: CDR1 MNHEY, CDR2 SVGEGT. Germline trimming cut 2 bases from V and 5 bases from J; bases unmatched to any gene: 11. CDR3 size: 17 residues.

This clonotype was observed a handful of times. V and J are TRBV27 and TRBJ2-1, with 11 bases fitting TRBD2. Trimming at V came to 6 bases and at J to 3 bases, leaving 7 bases not matched to a gene. CDR1 is MNHEY, CDR2 SMNVEV, per germline (reference sequence). The CDR3 runs 16 residues. The CDR3 region has the DNA TGTGCCAGCAGCCGCCTGACTAGCGGGGTCTACAATGAGCAGTTCTTC. This codes for CASSRLTSGVYNEQFF.

The J gene is TRBJ2-3, the V gene TRBV20-1; 10 nucleotides match TRBD1. The CDR3 has 14 residues. The junction had 3 bases not matched to a gene; V was cut back by 1 base and J by 5 bases. CDR1 and CDR2 (germline): DFQATT, SNEGSKA (reference sequence). The CDR3 DNA reads TGCAGTGCTAGAGTAGACAGGGGGCGAGATACGCAGTATTTT. Its translation: CSARVDRGRDTQYF.

This clonotype came up many times. The CDR3 loop reads CASSPGSQETQYF. The DNA for the CDR3 is TGTGCCAGCAGTCCGGGTTCCCAAGAGACCCAGTACTTC. The chain employs TRBV18 and TRBJ2-5; D call uncertain. The CDR3 is 13 residues long. Deletions cut 8 bases from V and 1 base from J, with 11 bases between. The germline CDR1 and CDR2 sequences are KGHSH and LQKENI.

This clonotype was found a few times. The chain employs TRBV7-2 and TRBJ2-5; TRBD2 aligns across 7 bases. The end of the DNA fits TRBJ2-7 better, so the J call may be wrong. This CDR3 is 14 amino acids long. CDR1 is SGHTA and CDR2 is FQGNSA in the germline V gene. Here the CDR3 DNA reads TGTGCCAGCAGCTTAGAGGGCGGGAGCCACGAGCAGTACTTC. It codes for CASSLEGGSHEQYF.

This clonotype was counted only a few times. This sequence joins TRBV20-1 and TRBJ2-5; tentatively, D is TRBD2 (5 bases). Trimming shortened V by 3 bases and J by 5 bases, and 22 bases separated the two germline ends. Germline V gene lookup returns CDR1 DFQATT and CDR2 SNEGSKA (reference sequence). The CDR3 consists of 16 residues. The CDR3, as DNA: TGCAGTGCTAGGCACCTAGCAAAAAGGAAGCTCGAGACCCAGTACTTC. Protein: CSARHLAKRKLETQYF.

This clonotype has just a few counts. This chain uses TRBV5-1 with TRBJ1-1; D is perhaps TRBD1 (6 bases). CDR1 and CDR2 (germline): SGHRS, YFSETQ. V was trimmed by 3 bases and J by 0 bases, leaving 9 bases between them. The CDR3 runs 14 residues. CDR3 DNA: TGCGCCAGCAGCTCGGACAGTTTGAACACTGAAGCTTTCTTT. This gives the protein CASSSDSLNTEAFF.

This clonotype was seen a single time. Its ends do not fully match the called genes, so a read error is possible. This rearrangement joins TRBV7-2 to TRBJ2-5; 7 bases line up with TRBD2. The length of the CDR3 is 15 residues. Germline V lookup: CDR1 SGHTA, CDR2 FQGNSA. CDR3 protein: CASSLWSGGGEAQDF. CDR3 nucleotide sequence: TGTGCCAGCAGCTTATGGTCGGGAGGTGGGGAGGCCCAGGACTTC.

The chain uses TRBV7-9 and TRBJ1-4; no clear D gene. Trimming removed 6 bases at V and 4 bases at J, with 9 bases between. Per germline, CDR1 SEHNR and CDR2 FQNEAQ (reference sequence). There are 13 residues in the CDR3. This CDR3 reads CASRRSSNEKLFF. As DNA, the CDR3 is TGTGCCAGCAGGAGGAGTAGTAATGAAAAACTGTTTTTT. The full variable domain, completed using reference TRBV7-9 and TRBJ1-4, is DTGVSQNPRHKITKRGQNVTFRCDPISEHNRLYWYRQTLGQGPEFLTYFQNEAQLEKSRLLSDRFSAERPKGSFSTLEIQRTEQGDSAMYLCASRRSSNEKLFFGSGTQLSVL.

This clonotype was seen a few times. V usage is TRBV20-1 and J usage is TRBJ2-2; 8 nucleotides align to TRBD2. CDR3 length equals 16 residues. Germline trimming cut 5 bases from V and 0 bases from J; bases unmatched to any gene: 8. Germline V gene data show CDR1 as DFQATT and CDR2 as SNEGSKA (reference sequence). Here the CDR3 DNA reads TGCAGTGCTCCCCTCTCGGGAGGGACGAACACCGGGGAGCTGTTTTTT. This translates into CSAPLSGGTNTGELFF.

V is TRBV5-1 and J is TRBJ2-5; possibly TRBD2 for D (5 bases). The germline V gene has CDR1 SGHRS and CDR2 YFSETQ. This CDR3 spans 14 amino acids. V lost 2 bases and J lost 2, with 10 bases in between. The CDR3 nucleotides read TGCGCCAGCAGCTTACTAGACCCGCAAGAGACCCAGTACTTC. This translates into CASSLLDPQETQYF.

This clonotype has only a few counts. The rearrangement joins TRBV11-3 to TRBJ2-5; D is perhaps TRBD2 (6 bases). The J call may be incorrect, as the DNA end agrees better with TRBJ2-1. The CDR3 contains 14 residues. Germline V gene sequence: CDR1 SGHNT, CDR2 YENEEA. The CDR3 sequence: CASSGGSLANEQFF. The DNA of the CDR3 is TGTGCCAGCAGCGGGGGGTCTCTGGCAAATGAGCAGTTCTTC.

The V gene is TRBV29-1, the J gene TRBJ2-1; TRBD1 is a possible D gene (6 bases). V lost 2 bases, J lost 0 bases, and 14 bases lay in between. The CDR3 has 16 residues. From germline, CDR1 is SQVTM and CDR2 ANQGSEA. The CDR3 coding sequence is TGCAGCGTTGAAAGAGGAACAGGGAGCTCCTACAATGAGCAGTTCTTC. Translation gives CSVERGTGSSYNEQFF.

This clonotype was seen repeatedly, ten times or more. V is TRBV20-1 and J is TRBJ1-4; weak D call: TRBD1 (6 bases). The CDR3 consists of 13 residues. CDR1 and CDR2 from the germline V gene are DFQATT and SNEGSKA (reference sequence). Trimming removed 5 bases from V and 2 bases from J, with 9 bases in between. The CDR3 is CSAVDSTNEKLFF. The CDR3 nucleotides read TGCAGTGCTGTGGACAGTACTAATGAAAAACTGTTTTTT.

The rearrangement links TRBV19 to TRBJ2-4; D might be TRBD1 (6 bases). V was clipped by 5 bases and J by 2 bases, with 16 bases between them. CDR3 size: 16 residues. CDR1 and CDR2 (germline): LNHDA, SQIVND (reference sequence). The CDR3 DNA sequence: TGTGCCAGTAGTCAGCCCGAACAGGGTTCCAAAAACATTCAGTACTTC. As protein: CASSQPEQGSKNIQYF.

This clonotype was seen at least ten times. The chain carries TRBV3-1 and TRBJ2-2; perhaps TRBD2 as D (6 bases). Germline V gene data show CDR1 as LGHDT and CDR2 as YNNKEL (reference sequence). CDR3 length: 18 residues. Trimming left V 0 bases short and J 1 base short, with 15 bases between. The CDR3 loop reads CASSQEVNAGLNTGELFF. CDR3 DNA: TGTGCCAGCAGCCAAGAAGTTAACGCGGGGCTGAACACCGGGGAGCTGTTTTTT. The entire variable domain, with the rest obtained from reference TRBV3-1 and TRBJ2-2, is as follows: DTAVSQTPKYLVTQMGNDKSIKCEQNLGHDTMYWYKQDSKKFLKIMFSYNNKELIINETVPNRFSPKSPDKAHLNLHINSLELGDSAVYFCASSQEVNAGLNTGELFFGEGSRLTVL.

The CDR3, as DNA: TGTGCCAGCAGCCGGGGACCGGGCCTCTATGGCACAGATACGCAGTATTTT. Residues: CASSRGPGLYGTDTQYF. V is TRBV5-5 and J is TRBJ2-3, with D perhaps being TRBD1 or TRBD2 (5 bases each). CDR1 SGHKS and CDR2 YYEKEE come from the germline V gene (reference sequence). V was clipped by 4 bases and J by 1 base, with 19 bases between them. This CDR3 has 17 residues.

The chain combines TRBV12-3 or TRBV12-4 with TRBJ2-1; 7 bases are a match to TRBD1. The last part of the DNA fits TRBJ2-5 better; the J call may be wrong. The CDR3 contains 14 residues. The CDR3: CASSSRQGMETQYF. CDR3 in DNA: TGTGCCAGCAGTTCCCGACAGGGAATGGAGACCCAGTACTTC.

The chain has TRBV4-1 and TRBJ2-1; D possibly matches TRBD1 or TRBD2 (6 bases each). V shed 0 bases and J shed 2 bases, with 14 bases lying between them. The CDR3 is 17 residues long. Germline CDR1 is MGHRA and CDR2 is YSYEKL. CDR3: CASSQDFPGAAYNEQFF. The CDR3 nucleotides are TGCGCCAGCAGCCAAGATTTCCCGGGGGCAGCCTACAATGAGCAGTTCTTC.

This clonotype was observed a few times. V is TRBV20-1 and J is TRBJ1-1, with D unclear. Trimming pared 6 bases from V and 5 bases from J, leaving 22 bases between. Germline CDR1 reads DFQATT; CDR2 reads SNEGSKA (reference sequence). CDR3 length: 15 residues. The CDR3 sequence is CSAIQPQTAVTEAFF. The DNA for the CDR3 is TGCAGTGCCATTCAGCCCCAAACTGCGGTTACTGAAGCTTTCTTT.

As DNA, the CDR3 is TGCGCCAGCAGCTTGGGGACAGGGGCGGCTGGAAACACCATATATTTT. Encoded protein: CASSLGTGAAGNTIYF. This rearrangement joins TRBV5-1 to TRBJ1-3; 9 bases fit TRBD1. The CDR3 length is 16 residues. V lost 0 bases and J lost 2; bases outside the gene matches: 3. Germline CDR1 SGHRS, CDR2 YFSETQ.

The CDR3, as DNA: TGTGCCAGCAGCTCGAGGGGATCGGGGGGCAAAAACATTCAGTACTTC. Its protein product is CASSSRGSGGKNIQYF. The rearrangement joins TRBV14 to TRBJ2-4; the match to TRBD2 covers 7 bases. CDR1 and CDR2 from the germline V gene are SGHDN and FVKESK. The junction had 10 bases not matched to a gene; V was cut back by 5 bases and J by 3 bases. The CDR3 loop spans 16 amino acids.